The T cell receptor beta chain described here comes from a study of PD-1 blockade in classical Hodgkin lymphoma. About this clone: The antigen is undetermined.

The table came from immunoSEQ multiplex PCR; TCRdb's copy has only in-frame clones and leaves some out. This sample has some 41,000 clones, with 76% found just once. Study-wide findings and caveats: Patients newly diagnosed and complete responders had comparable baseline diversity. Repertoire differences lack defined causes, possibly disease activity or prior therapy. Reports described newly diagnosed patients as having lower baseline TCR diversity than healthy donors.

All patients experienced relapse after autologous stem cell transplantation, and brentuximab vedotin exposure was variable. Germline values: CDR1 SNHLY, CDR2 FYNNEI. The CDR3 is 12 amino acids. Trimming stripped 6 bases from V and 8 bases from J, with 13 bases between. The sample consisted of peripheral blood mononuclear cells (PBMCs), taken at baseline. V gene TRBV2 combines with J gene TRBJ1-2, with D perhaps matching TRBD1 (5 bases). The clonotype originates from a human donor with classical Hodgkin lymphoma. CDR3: CASSQDTYGYTF. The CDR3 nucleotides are TGTGCCAGCAGCCAGGACACTTACGGCTACACCTTC.